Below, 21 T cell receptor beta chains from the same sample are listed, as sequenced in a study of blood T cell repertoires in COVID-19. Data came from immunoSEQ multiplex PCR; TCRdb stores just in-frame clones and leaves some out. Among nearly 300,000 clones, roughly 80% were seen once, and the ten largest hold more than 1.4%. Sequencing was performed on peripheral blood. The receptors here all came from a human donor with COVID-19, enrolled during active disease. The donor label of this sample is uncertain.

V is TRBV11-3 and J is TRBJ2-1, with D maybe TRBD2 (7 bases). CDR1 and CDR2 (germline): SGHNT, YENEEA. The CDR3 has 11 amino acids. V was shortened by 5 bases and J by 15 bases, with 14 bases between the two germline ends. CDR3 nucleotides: TGTGCCAGCAGCGGGGGGGCAGACCTGTTCTTC. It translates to CASSGGADLFF.

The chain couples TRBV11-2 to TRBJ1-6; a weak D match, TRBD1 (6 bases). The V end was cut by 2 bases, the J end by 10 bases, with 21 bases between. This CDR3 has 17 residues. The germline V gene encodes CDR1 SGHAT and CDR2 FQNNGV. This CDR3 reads CASSLYGTGNTQSPLHF. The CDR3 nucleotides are TGTGCCAGCAGCTTATACGGTACAGGGAATACCCAATCACCCCTCCACTTT.

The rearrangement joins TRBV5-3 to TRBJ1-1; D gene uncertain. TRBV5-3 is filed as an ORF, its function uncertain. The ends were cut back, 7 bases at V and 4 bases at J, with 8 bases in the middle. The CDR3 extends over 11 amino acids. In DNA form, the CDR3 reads TGTGCCAGATTGGTGAGCACTGAAGCTTTCTTT. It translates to CARLVSTEAFF.

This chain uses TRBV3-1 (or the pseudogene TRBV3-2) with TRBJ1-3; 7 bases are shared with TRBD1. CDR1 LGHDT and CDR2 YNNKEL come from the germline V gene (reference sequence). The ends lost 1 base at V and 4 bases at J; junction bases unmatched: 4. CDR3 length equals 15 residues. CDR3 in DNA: TGTGCCAGCAGCCAAGTCGCAGGGGGAGGAAACACCATATATTTT. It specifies CASSQVAGGGNTIYF.

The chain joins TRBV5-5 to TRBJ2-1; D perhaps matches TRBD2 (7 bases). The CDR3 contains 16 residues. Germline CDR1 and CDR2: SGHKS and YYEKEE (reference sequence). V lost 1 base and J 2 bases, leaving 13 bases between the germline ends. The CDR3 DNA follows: TGTGCCAGCAGCTTGTTTTCGGGGGGCCCCTACAATGAGCAGTTCTTC. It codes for CASSLFSGGPYNEQFF.

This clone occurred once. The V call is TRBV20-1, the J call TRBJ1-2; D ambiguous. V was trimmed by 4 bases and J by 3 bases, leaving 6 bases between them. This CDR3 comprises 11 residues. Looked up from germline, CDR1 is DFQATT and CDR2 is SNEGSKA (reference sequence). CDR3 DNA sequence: TGCAGTGCTAAGCCGGACTATGGCTACACCTTC. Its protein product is CSAKPDYGYTF.

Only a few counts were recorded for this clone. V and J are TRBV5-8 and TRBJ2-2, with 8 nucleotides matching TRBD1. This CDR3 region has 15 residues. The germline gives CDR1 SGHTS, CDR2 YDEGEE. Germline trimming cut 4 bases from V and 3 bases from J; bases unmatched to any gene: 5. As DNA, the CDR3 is TGTGCCAGCAGCCTCTGGACAGGGTACACCGGGGAGCTGTTTTTT. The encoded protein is CASSLWTGYTGELFF. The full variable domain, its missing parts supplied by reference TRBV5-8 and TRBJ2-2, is EAGVTQSPTHLIKTRGQQATLRCSPISGHTSVYWYQQALGLGLQFLLWYDEGEERNRGNFPPRFSGRQFPNYSSELNVNALELEDSALYLCASSLWTGYTGELFFGEGSRLTVL.

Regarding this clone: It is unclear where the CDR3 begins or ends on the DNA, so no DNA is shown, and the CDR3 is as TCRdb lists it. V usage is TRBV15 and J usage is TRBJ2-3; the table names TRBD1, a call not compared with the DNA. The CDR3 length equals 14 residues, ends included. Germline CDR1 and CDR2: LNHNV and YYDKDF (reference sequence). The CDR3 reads CATSRFAQGANPYF.

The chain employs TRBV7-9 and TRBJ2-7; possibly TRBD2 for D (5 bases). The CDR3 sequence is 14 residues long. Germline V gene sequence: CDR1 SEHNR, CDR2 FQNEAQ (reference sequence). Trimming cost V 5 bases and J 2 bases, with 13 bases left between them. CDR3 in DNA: TGTGCCAGCAGCCTGACTCGAGGGCCCTACGAGCAGTACTTC. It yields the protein CASSLTRGPYEQYF.

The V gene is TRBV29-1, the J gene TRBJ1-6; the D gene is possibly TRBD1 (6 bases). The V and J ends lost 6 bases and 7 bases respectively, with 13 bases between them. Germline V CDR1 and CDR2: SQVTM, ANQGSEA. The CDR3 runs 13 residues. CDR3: CSVQQGGNSPLHF. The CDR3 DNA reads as TGCAGCGTCCAACAGGGTGGAAATTCACCCCTCCACTTT.

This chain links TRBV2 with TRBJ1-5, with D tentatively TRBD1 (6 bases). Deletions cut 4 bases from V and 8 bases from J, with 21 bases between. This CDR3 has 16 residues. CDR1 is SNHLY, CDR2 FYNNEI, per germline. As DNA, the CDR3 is TGTGCCAGCAGTGGAGGCAGGGGAGGGGGGGGAAAGCCCCAGCATTTT. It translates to CASSGGRGGGGKPQHF.

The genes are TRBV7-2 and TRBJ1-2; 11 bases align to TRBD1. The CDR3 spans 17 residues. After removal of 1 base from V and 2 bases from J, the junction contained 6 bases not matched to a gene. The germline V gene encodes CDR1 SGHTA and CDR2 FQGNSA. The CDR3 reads CASSLGGQGALNYGYTF. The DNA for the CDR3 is TGTGCCAGCAGCTTAGGAGGACAGGGGGCTTTGAACTATGGCTACACCTTC.

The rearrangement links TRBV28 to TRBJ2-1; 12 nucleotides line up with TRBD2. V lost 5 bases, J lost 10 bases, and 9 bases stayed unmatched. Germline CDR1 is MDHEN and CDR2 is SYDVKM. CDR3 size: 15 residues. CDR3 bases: TGTGCCAGCAGTGGCGGGGCTAGCGGGAGGGCCGAGCAGTTCTTC. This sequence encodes CASSGGASGRAEQFF.

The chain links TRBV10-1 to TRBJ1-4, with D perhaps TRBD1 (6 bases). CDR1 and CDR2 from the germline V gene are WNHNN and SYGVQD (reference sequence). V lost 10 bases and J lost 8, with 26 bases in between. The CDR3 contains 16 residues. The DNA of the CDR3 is TGCGCCACCTACCCGTACCAGGGCAGGGGACGAGAAAAACTGTTTTTT. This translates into CATYPYQGRGREKLFF.

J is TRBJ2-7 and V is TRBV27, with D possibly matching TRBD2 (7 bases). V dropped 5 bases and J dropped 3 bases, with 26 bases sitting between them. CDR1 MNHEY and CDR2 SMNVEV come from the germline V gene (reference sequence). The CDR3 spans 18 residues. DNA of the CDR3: TGTGCCAGCAGTCAGACAGGTATCCTCCAACGGGACTACTACGAGCAGTACTTC. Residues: CASSQTGILQRDYYEQYF.

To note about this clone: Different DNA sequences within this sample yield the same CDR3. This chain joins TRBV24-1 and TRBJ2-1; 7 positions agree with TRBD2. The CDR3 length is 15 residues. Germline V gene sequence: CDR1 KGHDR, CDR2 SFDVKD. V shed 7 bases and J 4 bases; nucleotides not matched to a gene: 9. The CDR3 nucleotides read TGTGCCACCAGCAGCGGGACGCCTACGTACAATGAGCAGTTCTTC. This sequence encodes CATSSGTPTYNEQFF.

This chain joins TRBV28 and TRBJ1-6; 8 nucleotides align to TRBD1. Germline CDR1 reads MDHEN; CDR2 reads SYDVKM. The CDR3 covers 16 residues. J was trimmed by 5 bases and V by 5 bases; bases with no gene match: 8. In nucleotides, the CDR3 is TGTGCCAGCAGTCTCCCCCAGGGGGCCGATAATTCACCCCTCCACTTT. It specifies CASSLPQGADNSPLHF.

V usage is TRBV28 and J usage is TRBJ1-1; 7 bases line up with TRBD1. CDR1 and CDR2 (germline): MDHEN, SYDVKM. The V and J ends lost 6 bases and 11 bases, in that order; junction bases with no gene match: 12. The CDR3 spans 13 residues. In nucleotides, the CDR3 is TGTGCCAGCAGGATAGACAGGGTCCGAGGGGCTTTCTTT. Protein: CASRIDRVRGAFF.

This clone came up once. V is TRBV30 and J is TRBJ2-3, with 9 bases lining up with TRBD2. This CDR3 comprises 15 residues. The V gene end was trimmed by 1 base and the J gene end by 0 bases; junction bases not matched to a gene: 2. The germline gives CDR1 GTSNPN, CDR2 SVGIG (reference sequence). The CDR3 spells CAWSGTSASTDTQYF. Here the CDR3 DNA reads TGTGCCTGGAGTGGGACTAGCGCTAGCACAGATACGCAGTATTTT. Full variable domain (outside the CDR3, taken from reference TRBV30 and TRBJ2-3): SQTIHQWPATLVQPVGSPLSLECTVEGTSNPNLYWYRQAAGRGLQLLFYSVGIGQISSEVPQNLSASRPQDRQFILSSKKLLLSDSGFYLCAWSGTSASTDTQYFGPGTRLTVL.

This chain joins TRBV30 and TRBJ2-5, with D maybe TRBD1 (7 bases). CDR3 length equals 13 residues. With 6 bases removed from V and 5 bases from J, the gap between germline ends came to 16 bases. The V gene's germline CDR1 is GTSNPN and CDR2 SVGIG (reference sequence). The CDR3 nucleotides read TGTGCCTGTGCAGGGGGGCGGACTGAGACCCAGTACTTC. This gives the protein CACAGGRTETQYF.

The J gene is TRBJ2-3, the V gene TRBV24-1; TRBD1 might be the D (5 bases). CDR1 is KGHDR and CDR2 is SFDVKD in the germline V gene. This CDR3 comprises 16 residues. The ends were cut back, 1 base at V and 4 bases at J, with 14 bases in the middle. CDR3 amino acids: CATSDFQGAVADTQYF. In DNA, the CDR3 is TGTGCCACCAGTGATTTCCAGGGCGCCGTCGCAGATACGCAGTATTTT.